This T cell receptor (beta chain) is drawn from a study of cytomegalovirus exposure and HLA in healthy donors. Whole-study results and caveats: The productive fraction for most TCR beta V segments was about 90% or about 30% in an earlier analysis. Presence/absence analysis assumed near-uniform sequencing depth across donors.

Of note for this clone: Its antigen is undetermined.

This CDR3 is built from 19 residues. Amplification used 60 Vbeta primers and 13 Jbeta primers. Some clones are missing from TCRdb's copy, which holds only in-frame ones; the method was immunoSEQ multiplex PCR. The table has some 150,000 clones, 65% to 90% seen once. Unrecorded immune exposure was likely among donors, who were nominally healthy when sampled. This receptor was obtained from a woman aged 50 to 60 in good health and CMV-seropositive. This chain links TRBV21-1 with TRBJ1-2; TRBD1, the table's D call, was not compared with the DNA. TRBV21-1 is deemed a pseudogene. The sample consisted of PBMCs. In nucleotides, the CDR3 is TGTGCCAGCAGCAAAGTCATCCGGGACAGGGTTTTTTTTAACTATGGCTACACCTTC. Amino acid sequence: CASSKVIRDRVFFNYGYTF.